The source of this TCR beta chain is a study of blood T cell repertoires in COVID-19. About the study: The study drew acute and convalescent COVID-19 samples from the United States, Italy and Spain.

Original processing notes: Quantification of nucleated cells was approximated via reference gene primer amplification. Using immunoSEQ multiplex PCR, the repertoire was profiled, and TCRdb retains in-frame clones only, with some absent. For V, J and clone size, that table is used; D and trimming come from the DNA. The table lists about 150,000 clones, about four fifths of them singletons. The junction had 4 bases not matched to a gene; V was cut back by 4 bases and J by 1 base. Germline V CDR1 and CDR2: SGHKS, YYEKEE (reference sequence). This CDR3 contains 14 residues. Sequenced: peripheral blood. The TCR was taken from a woman of 80 years or more with acute or convalescent COVID-19. The chain employs TRBV5-5 and TRBJ1-1, with 7 nucleotides matching TRBD1. CDR3 DNA: TGTGCCAGCAGCGGGGGACAGACGAACACTGAAGCTTTCTTT. Amino acids: CASSGGQTNTEAFF.